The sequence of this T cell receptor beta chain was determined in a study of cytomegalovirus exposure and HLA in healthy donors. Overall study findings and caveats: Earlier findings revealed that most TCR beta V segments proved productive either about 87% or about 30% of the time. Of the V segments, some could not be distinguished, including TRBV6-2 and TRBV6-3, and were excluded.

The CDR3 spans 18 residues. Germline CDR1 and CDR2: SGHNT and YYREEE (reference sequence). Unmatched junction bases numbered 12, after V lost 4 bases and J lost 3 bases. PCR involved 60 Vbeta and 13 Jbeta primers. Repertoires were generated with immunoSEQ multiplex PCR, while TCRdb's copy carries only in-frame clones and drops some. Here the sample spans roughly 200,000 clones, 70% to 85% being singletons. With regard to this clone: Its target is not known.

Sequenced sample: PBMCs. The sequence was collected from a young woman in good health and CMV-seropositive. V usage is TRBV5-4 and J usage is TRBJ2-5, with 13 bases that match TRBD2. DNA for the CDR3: TGTGCCAGCAGCGGGGGGACTAGCGGGGAGTCGCAGAAAGAGACCCAGTACTTC. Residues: CASSGGTSGESQKETQYF.